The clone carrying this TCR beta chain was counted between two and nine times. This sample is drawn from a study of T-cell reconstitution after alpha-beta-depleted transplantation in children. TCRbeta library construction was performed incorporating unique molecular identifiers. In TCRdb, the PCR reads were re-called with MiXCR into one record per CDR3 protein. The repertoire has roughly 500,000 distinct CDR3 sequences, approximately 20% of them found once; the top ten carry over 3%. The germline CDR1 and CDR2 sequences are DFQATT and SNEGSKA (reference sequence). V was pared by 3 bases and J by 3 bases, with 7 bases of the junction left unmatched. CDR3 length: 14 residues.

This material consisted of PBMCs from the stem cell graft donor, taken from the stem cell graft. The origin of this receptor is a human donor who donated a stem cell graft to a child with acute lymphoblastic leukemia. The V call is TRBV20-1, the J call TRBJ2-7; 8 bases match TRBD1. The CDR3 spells CSASLGQALYEQYF. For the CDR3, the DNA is TGCAGTGCTAGTTTGGGACAGGCTCTCTACGAGCAGTACTTC.